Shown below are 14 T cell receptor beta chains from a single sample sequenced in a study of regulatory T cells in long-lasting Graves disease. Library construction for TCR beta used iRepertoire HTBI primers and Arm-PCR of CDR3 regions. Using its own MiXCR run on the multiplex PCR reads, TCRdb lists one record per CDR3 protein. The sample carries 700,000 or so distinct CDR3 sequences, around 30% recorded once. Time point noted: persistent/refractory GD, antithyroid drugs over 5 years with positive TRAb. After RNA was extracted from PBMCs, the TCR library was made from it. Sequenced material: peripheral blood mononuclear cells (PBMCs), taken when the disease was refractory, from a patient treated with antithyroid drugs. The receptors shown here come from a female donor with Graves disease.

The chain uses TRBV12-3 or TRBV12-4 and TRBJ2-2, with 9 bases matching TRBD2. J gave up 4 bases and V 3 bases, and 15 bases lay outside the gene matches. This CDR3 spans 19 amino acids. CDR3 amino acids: CASSFASRWREGSTGELFF. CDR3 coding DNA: TGTGCCAGCAGTTTTGCGAGTCGATGGCGGGAGGGGAGCACCGGGGAGCTGTTTTTT.

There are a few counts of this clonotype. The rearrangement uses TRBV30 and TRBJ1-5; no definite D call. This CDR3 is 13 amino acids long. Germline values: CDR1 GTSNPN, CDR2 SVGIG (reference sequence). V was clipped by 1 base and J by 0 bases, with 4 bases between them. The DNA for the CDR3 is TGTGCCTGGAGTGACACTAGCAATCAGCCCCAGCATTTT. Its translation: CAWSDTSNQPQHF.

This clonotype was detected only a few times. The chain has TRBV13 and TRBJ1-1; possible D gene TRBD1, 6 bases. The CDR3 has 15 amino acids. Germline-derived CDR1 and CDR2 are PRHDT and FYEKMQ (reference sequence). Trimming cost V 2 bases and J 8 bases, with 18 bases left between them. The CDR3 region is CASSLSPGHLYEAFF. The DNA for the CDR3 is TGTGCCAGCAGCTTAAGTCCGGGACACCTTTACGAAGCTTTCTTT.

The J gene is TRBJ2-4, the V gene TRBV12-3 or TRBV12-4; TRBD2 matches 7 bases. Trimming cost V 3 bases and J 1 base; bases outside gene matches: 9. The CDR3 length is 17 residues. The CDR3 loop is CASSFIPGRRAKNIQYF. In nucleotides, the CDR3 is TGTGCCAGCAGTTTCATACCCGGGAGGAGGGCCAAAAACATTCAGTACTTC.

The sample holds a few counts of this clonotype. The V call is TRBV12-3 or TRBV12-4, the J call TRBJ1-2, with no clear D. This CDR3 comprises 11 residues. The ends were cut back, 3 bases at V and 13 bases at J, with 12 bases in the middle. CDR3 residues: CASSLYPLFTF. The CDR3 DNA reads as TGTGCCAGCAGTTTGTACCCTCTATTCACCTTC.

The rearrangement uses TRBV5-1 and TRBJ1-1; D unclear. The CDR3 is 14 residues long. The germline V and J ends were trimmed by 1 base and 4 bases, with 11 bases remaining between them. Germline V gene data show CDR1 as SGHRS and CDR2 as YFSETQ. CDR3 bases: TGCGCCAGCAGCTTGAAGTTAGGGCCCACTGAAGCTTTCTTT. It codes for CASSLKLGPTEAFF. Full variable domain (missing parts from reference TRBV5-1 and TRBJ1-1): KAGVTQTPRYLIKTRGQQVTLSCSPISGHRSVSWYQQTPGQGLQFLFEYFSETQRNKGNFPGRFSGRQFSNSRSEMNVSTLELGDSALYLCASSLKLGPTEAFFGQGTRLTVV.

This chain's CDR3 is CASSDGQYNEQFF. In DNA, the CDR3 is TGTGCCAGCAGTGACGGGCAGTACAATGAGCAGTTCTTC. V usage is TRBV2 and J usage is TRBJ2-1; no firm D call. Trimming removed 3 bases from V and 4 bases from J, with 7 bases in between. The CDR3 spans 13 residues. CDR1 and CDR2 (germline): SNHLY, FYNNEI.

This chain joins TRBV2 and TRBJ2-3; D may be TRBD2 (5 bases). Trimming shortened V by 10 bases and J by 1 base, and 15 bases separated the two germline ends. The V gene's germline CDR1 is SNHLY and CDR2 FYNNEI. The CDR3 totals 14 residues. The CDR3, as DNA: TGTGCCATCAGGTGGGGAGTGGGCACAGATACGCAGTATTTT. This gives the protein CAIRWGVGTDTQYF.

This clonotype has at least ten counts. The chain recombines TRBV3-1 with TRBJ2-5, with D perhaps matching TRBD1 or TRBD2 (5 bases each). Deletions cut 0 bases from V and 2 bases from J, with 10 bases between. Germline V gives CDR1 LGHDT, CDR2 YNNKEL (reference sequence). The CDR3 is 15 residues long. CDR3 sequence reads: CASSQETGRQETQYF. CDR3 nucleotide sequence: TGTGCCAGCAGCCAAGAAACGGGGCGGCAAGAGACCCAGTACTTC.

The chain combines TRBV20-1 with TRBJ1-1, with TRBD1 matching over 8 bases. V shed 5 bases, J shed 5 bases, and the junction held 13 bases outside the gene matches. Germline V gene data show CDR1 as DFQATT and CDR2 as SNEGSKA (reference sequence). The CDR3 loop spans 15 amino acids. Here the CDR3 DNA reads TGCAGTGCTCCTAAGGGGCAGGGGGCGGGGACTGAAGCTTTCTTT. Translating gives CSAPKGQGAGTEAFF.

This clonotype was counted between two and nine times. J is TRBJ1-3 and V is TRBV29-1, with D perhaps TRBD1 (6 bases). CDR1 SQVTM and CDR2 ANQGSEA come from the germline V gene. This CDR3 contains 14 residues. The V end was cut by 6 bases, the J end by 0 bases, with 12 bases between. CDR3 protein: CSVDTTGSGNTIYF. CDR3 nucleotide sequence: TGCAGCGTGGATACGACAGGCTCTGGAAACACCATATATTTT. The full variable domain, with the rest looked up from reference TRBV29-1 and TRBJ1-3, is SAVISQKPSRDICQRGTSLTIQCQVDSQVTMMFWYRQQPGQSLTLIATANQGSEATYESGFVIDKFPISRPNLTFSTLTVSNMSPEDSSIYLCSVDTTGSGNTIYFGEGSWLTVV.

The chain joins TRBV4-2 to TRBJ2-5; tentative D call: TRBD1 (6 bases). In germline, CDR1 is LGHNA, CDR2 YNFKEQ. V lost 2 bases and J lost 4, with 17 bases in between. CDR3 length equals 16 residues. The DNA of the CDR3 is TGTGCCAGCAGCCAAAACCGGGACAACCAGGGAGAGACCCAGTACTTC. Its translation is CASSQNRDNQGETQYF.

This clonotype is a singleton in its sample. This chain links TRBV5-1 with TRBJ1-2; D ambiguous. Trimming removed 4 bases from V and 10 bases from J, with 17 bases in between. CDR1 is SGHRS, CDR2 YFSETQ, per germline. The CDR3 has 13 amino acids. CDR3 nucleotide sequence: TGCGCCAGCAGCATAACCGTTACGGGTGCCTACACCTTC. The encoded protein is CASSITVTGAYTF.

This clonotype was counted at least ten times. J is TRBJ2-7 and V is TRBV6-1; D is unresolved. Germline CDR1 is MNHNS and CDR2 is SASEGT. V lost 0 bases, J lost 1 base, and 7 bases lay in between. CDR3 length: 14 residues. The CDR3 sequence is CASSEAEQSYEQYF. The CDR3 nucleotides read TGTGCCAGCAGTGAAGCGGAACAGTCCTACGAGCAGTACTTC.